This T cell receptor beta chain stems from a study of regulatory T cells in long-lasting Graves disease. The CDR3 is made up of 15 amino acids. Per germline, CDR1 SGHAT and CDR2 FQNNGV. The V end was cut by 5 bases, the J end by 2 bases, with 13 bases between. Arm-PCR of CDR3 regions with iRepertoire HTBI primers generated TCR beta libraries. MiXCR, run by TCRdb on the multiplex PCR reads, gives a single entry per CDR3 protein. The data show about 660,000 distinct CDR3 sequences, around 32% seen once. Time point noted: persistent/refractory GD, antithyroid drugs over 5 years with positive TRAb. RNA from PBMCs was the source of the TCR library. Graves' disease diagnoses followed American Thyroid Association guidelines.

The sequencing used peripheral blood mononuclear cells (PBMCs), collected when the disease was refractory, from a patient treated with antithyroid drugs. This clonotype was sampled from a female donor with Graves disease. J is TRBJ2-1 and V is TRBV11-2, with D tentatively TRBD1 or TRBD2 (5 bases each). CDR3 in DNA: TGTGCCAGCAGCCCCCTAAAGGGACCCTACAATGAGCAGTTCTTC. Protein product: CASSPLKGPYNEQFF.